These T cell receptor beta chains were read from a single sample in a study of metastatic and nonmetastatic thyroid tumors. TCRdb re-called the PCR reads via MiXCR. The table includes over 55,000 clones, 25% to 35% detected once. Sequenced material: blood. These receptors were taken from a female donor with papillary thyroid cancer or a benign thyroid nodule (not recorded which). Some clones in this sample may be carry-over from other donors' samples. Each CDR3 is given with its conserved first and last residue. Each record gives: V gene, D gene, J gene, clone size, CDR3 protein, CDR3 DNA. A D gene is named only where the DNA matches it firmly. The size field is filled for only some rows; it gives once, few, many or a size class.

v_gene: TRBV6-5; d_gene: NA; j_gene: TRBJ2-5; abundance: few; CDR3aa: CASSYGETQYF; CDR3nt: TGTGCCAGCAGTTACGGAGAGACCCAGTACTTC
v_gene: TRBV28; d_gene: TRBD1; j_gene: TRBJ1-2; abundance: few; CDR3aa: CASRNVGTGKSGYTF; CDR3nt: TGTGCCAGCAGGAACGTAGGGACAGGAAAGAGTGGCTACACCTTC
v_gene: TRBV20-1; d_gene: NA; j_gene: TRBJ1-2; abundance: NA; CDR3aa: CSAPEPAGRYGYTF; CDR3nt: TGCAGTGCCCCGGAACCCGCGGGCAGGTATGGCTACACCTTC
v_gene: TRBV20-1; d_gene: NA; j_gene: TRBJ2-7; abundance: NA; CDR3aa: CSARVPAVYEQYF; CDR3nt: TGCAGTGCTAGAGTGCCAGCGGTCTACGAGCAGTACTTC
v_gene: TRBV6-2/TRBV6-3; d_gene: TRBD2; j_gene: TRBJ2-1; abundance: few; CDR3aa: CASSLYSGRAHNEQFF; CDR3nt: TGTGCCAGCAGCCTATATAGCGGGAGGGCCCACAATGAGCAGTTCTTC
v_gene: TRBV27; d_gene: NA; j_gene: TRBJ1-5; abundance: few; CDR3aa: CASSLPIRVGDQPQHF; CDR3nt: TGTGCCAGCAGTTTACCGATTAGGGTGGGGGATCAGCCCCAGCATTTT
v_gene: TRBV28; d_gene: TRBD1; j_gene: TRBJ2-5; abundance: many; CDR3aa: CASSFEQGAGETQYF; CDR3nt: TGTGCCAGCAGTTTTGAACAGGGGGCGGGGGAGACCCAGTACTTC
v_gene: TRBV7-6; d_gene: NA; j_gene: TRBJ1-1; abundance: many; CDR3aa: CASRHPPGGLNTEAFF; CDR3nt: TGTGCCAGCAGGCACCCCCCCGGAGGGCTGAACACTGAAGCTTTCTTT
v_gene: TRBV11-1; d_gene: NA; j_gene: TRBJ2-1; abundance: NA; CDR3aa: CASSGLLGSYNEQFF; CDR3nt: TGTGCCAGCAGCGGACTACTTGGATCCTACAATGAGCAGTTCTTC
v_gene: TRBV28; d_gene: NA; j_gene: TRBJ1-2; abundance: few; CDR3aa: CASRPPPVDYGYTF; CDR3nt: TGTGCCAGCAGGCCCCCCCCTGTGGACTATGGCTACACCTTC
v_gene: TRBV5-1; d_gene: NA; j_gene: TRBJ1-1; abundance: NA; CDR3aa: CASSITGTINTEAFF; CDR3nt: TGCGCCAGCAGCATAACCGGGACAATAAACACTGAAGCTTTCTTT
v_gene: TRBV7-8; d_gene: NA; j_gene: TRBJ1-1; abundance: few; CDR3aa: CASSLGPTEAFF; CDR3nt: TGTGCCAGCAGCTTAGGGCCCACTGAAGCTTTCTTT
v_gene: TRBV7-2; d_gene: NA; j_gene: TRBJ2-5; abundance: many; CDR3aa: CASSLERIGPQETQYF; CDR3nt: TGTGCCAGCAGCTTAGAGCGGATCGGCCCCCAAGAGACCCAGTACTTC
v_gene: TRBV20-1; d_gene: NA; j_gene: TRBJ1-6; abundance: NA; CDR3aa: CSATLLDSPLHF; CDR3nt: TGCAGTGCTACCTTACTGGATTCACCCCTCCACTTT
v_gene: TRBV6-1; d_gene: NA; j_gene: TRBJ2-2; abundance: few; CDR3aa: CASSPPNTGELFF; CDR3nt: TGTGCCAGCAGCCCCCCGAACACCGGGGAGCTGTTTTTT
v_gene: TRBV28; d_gene: NA; j_gene: TRBJ1-6; abundance: few; CDR3aa: CASSETGNSPLHF; CDR3nt: TGTGCCAGCAGTGAGACGGGGAATTCACCCCTCCACTTT
v_gene: TRBV6-5; d_gene: NA; j_gene: TRBJ1-5; abundance: few; CDR3aa: CASSLTQDRPQHF; CDR3nt: TGTGCCAGCAGTTTAACCCAGGACAGGCCCCAGCATTTT